This record covers a single TCR beta chain. The ends were cut back, 6 bases at V and 5 bases at J, with 10 bases in the middle. The length of the CDR3 is 12 residues. CDR1 is MDHEN and CDR2 is SYDVKM in the germline V gene. In the original processing: Estimates of nucleated cell counts were drawn from the amplification of reference gene primers. The table came from immunoSEQ multiplex PCR; TCRdb's copy has only in-frame clones and leaves some out. The V and J calls and clone size were taken over from that table, and D and trimming were inferred from the DNA. This table holds fewer than 300,000 clones, 65% to 90% found once. These data come from a study of blood T cell repertoires in COVID-19.

The gene calls are TRBV28 and TRBJ1-1, with a weak D call TRBD1 (5 bases). The sequence was obtained from a man in his forties or fifties with active or convalescent COVID-19. Sequences were obtained from peripheral blood. The CDR3 region has the DNA TGTGCCAGCAGCCAGACAGCAACTGAAGCTTTCTTT. Amino acid sequence: CASSQTATEAFF.